This is a list of T cell receptor beta chains from one sample in a study of cytomegalovirus exposure and HLA in healthy donors. TCRdb's copy holds only in-frame clones and misses some; the assay was immunoSEQ multiplex PCR. The sample carries approximately 180,000 clones, about 80% recorded once. Material for sequencing was PBMCs. All receptors derive from a woman in her thirties in good health and CMV-seropositive. Each CDR3 is given with its conserved first and last residue. The D gene is left open where the match is weak. Rows give clone size only sometimes, using once, few, many, or a class for an expanded clone.

TRBD1,NA,TRBV29-1,TRBJ1-2,CSVSTGGGGYTF,TGCAGCGTTAGTACAGGGGGGGGCGGCTACACCTTC
TRBD2,NA,TRBV27,TRBJ2-3,CASSLFPPAGGLPYTQYF,TGTGCCAGCAGTTTATTCCCCCCGGCGGGAGGCCTCCCCTATACGCAGTATTTT
TRBD2,NA,TRBV2,TRBJ2-7,CASSEWVGLAGDEQYF,TGTGCCAGCAGTGAATGGGTGGGACTAGCGGGAGATGAGCAGTACTTC
TRBD1,NA,TRBV5-1,TRBJ2-2,CASSLLWDRGATGELFF,TGCGCCAGCAGCTTGCTTTGGGACAGGGGAGCAACCGGGGAGCTGTTTTTT
TRBD2,NA,TRBV27,TRBJ2-1,CASSLSLAGVPYNEQFF,TGTGCCAGCAGTTTATCCCTAGCGGGAGTGCCCTACAATGAGCAGTTCTTC
TRBD2,few,TRBV4-3,TRBJ2-1,CASSQDYSGVSDEQFF,TGCGCCAGCAGCCAAGACTATAGCGGGGTTTCCGATGAGCAGTTCTTC
TRBD2,once,TRBV28,TRBJ2-3,CASRLEAGYTDTQYF,TGTGCCAGCAGGTTAGAAGCGGGGTACACAGATACGCAGTATTTT
NA,once,TRBV7-9,TRBJ2-7,CASSEQVGDEQYF,TGTGCCAGCAGCGAACAAGTAGGGGACGAGCAGTACTTC
NA,few,TRBV6-1,TRBJ1-2,CASSEGAHGDYGYTF,TGTGCCAGCAGTGAAGGTGCCCACGGGGACTATGGCTACACCTTC
NA,NA,TRBV15,TRBJ1-1,CATRGVGFTEAFF,TGTGCCACCAGGGGAGTTGGGTTCACTGAAGCTTTCTTT
NA,NA,TRBV28,TRBJ1-5,CASSFVGGNHQPQHF,TGTGCCAGCAGTTTCGTTGGGGGGAACCATCAGCCCCAGCATTTT
TRBD1,NA,TRBV7-2,TRBJ2-5,CASSSRTGGTETQYF,TGTGCCAGCAGCTCCAGAACAGGGGGCACAGAGACCCAGTACTTC
TRBD2,few,TRBV5-1,TRBJ2-5,CASSLGTSGSGEETQYF,TGCGCCAGCAGCTTGGGGACTAGCGGGAGTGGGGAAGAGACCCAGTACTTC
NA,NA,TRBV28,TRBJ1-4,CASSLSWGVANEKLFF,TGTGCCAGCAGTTTAAGTTGGGGGGTAGCTAATGAAAAACTGTTTTTT
NA,NA,TRBV28,TRBJ1-1,CASRPYTNTEAFF,TGTGCCAGCAGACCTTACACGAACACTGAAGCTTTCTTT
NA,NA,TRBV6-1,TRBJ1-5,CASSEDHPQRGQPQHF,TGTGCCAGCAGTGAAGACCATCCTCAAAGGGGCCAGCCCCAGCATTTT
NA,NA,TRBV9,TRBJ2-1,CASSVVGPGRNEQFF,TGTGCCAGCAGCGTAGTAGGCCCTGGGAGGAATGAGCAGTTCTTC
NA,NA,TRBV7-9,TRBJ2-2,CASSPAAVPGGELFF,TGTGCCAGCAGCCCGGCCGCGGTTCCCGGAGGGGAGCTGTTTTTT
NA,NA,TRBV2,TRBJ2-2,CASSESGTGELFF,TGTGCCAGCAGTGAATCCGGGACCGGGGAGCTGTTTTTT
NA,NA,TRBV6-1,TRBJ2-1,CASSGGRYNEQFF,TGTGCCAGTAGCGGAGGGAGATACAATGAGCAGTTCTTC
NA,NA,TRBV4-3,TRBJ2-7,CASSQDRLTVAYEQYF,TGCGCCAGCAGCCAAGATCGGTTGACAGTTGCCTACGAGCAGTACTTC
TRBD1,NA,TRBV7-9,TRBJ1-5,CASSRQGALQPQHF,TGTGCCAGCAGCCGACAGGGGGCGCTTCAGCCCCAGCATTTT
NA,NA,TRBV10-3,TRBJ1-1,CATTRTANTEAFF,TGTGCCACTACCCGGACAGCGAACACTGAAGCTTTCTTT
NA,NA,TRBV6-1,TRBJ1-2,CASSDAGAGYGYTF,TGTGCCAGCAGTGACGCAGGGGCGGGTTATGGCTACACCTTC
NA,NA,TRBV7-6,TRBJ1-1,CASSLVLGDAEAFF,TGTGCCAGCAGCTTAGTGCTGGGAGACGCTGAAGCTTTCTTT
NA,once,TRBV5-4,TRBJ2-2,CASRPSVAGELFF,TGTGCCAGCAGGCCTAGCGTCGCCGGGGAGCTGTTTTTT
TRBD2,NA,TRBV11-2,TRBJ2-1,CASSHRTSGGRWQFF,TGTGCCAGCAGCCACCGGACTAGCGGGGGCCGGTGGCAGTTCTTC
TRBD2,few,TRBV4-2,TRBJ2-1,CASSQGLAGGDEQFF,TGTGCCAGCAGCCAGGGTCTAGCGGGAGGTGATGAGCAGTTCTTC
NA,NA,TRBV11-2,TRBJ2-2,CASSLRFQGRFATGELFF,TGTGCCAGCAGCTTACGATTCCAGGGAAGGTTCGCGACCGGGGAGCTGTTTTTT
NA,NA,TRBV12-5,TRBJ2-5,CASGLPLGQGRQETQYF,TGTGCTAGTGGTTTGCCCCTAGGGCAGGGCAGGCAAGAGACCCAGTACTTC
NA,NA,TRBV4-1,TRBJ2-4,CASSQDSPPRKNIQYF,TGCGCCAGCAGCCAAGATAGCCCCCCGAGAAAAAACATTCAGTACTTC
TRBD1,NA,TRBV6-5,TRBJ2-5,CASRDRGEETQYF,TGTGCCAGCAGAGACAGGGGCGAAGAGACCCAGTACTTC